The 16 T cell receptor beta chains reported below all come from one sample, sequenced in a study of response to subunit inactivated influenza vaccine. TCRdb reanalysed the RT-PCR reads using MiXCR and keeps one entry per CDR3 protein. The sample includes about 310,000 distinct CDR3 sequences, 22% of them seen just once. The material was PBMCs from blood, obtained about 20 months after vaccination. These receptors came from a man between 50 and 70 years old who received an inactivated influenza vaccine.

This clonotype was recorded many times. The chain carries TRBV20-1 and TRBJ1-2; 7 bases map to TRBD1. V gave up 5 bases and J gave up 5 bases; unmatched junction bases: 8. From germline, CDR1 is DFQATT and CDR2 SNEGSKA (reference sequence). The CDR3 extends over 13 amino acids. The CDR3 DNA reads TGCAGTGCTTCACAGGGGATTGGGTATGGCTACACCTTC. The encoded protein is CSASQGIGYGYTF.

V usage is TRBV6-2 or TRBV6-3 and J usage is TRBJ2-1; 8 bases match TRBD2. With V trimmed by 6 bases and J by 15 bases, 10 bases remained unmatched. Germline CDR1 MNHEY, CDR2 SVGEGT. The CDR3 loop spans 12 amino acids. CDR3 protein: CASRDGLAGPFF. The CDR3 bases are TGTGCCAGCAGGGACGGACTAGCCGGTCCGTTCTTC.

This clonotype was found many times. The chain recombines TRBV6-2 or TRBV6-3 with TRBJ2-3; 9 bases are shared with TRBD2. Germline V gene sequence: CDR1 MNHEY, CDR2 SVGEGT. CDR3 length equals 15 residues. The ends lost 3 bases at V and 4 bases at J; junction bases unmatched: 5. The CDR3 DNA reads TGTGCCAGCAGTTATGCTAGCGGGGAGGCAGATACGCAGTATTTT. Encoded protein: CASSYASGEADTQYF.

The rearrangement uses TRBV20-1 and TRBJ1-3, with no clear D. CDR3 length equals 12 residues. V was shortened by 5 bases and J by 4 bases, with 9 bases between the two germline ends. Germline CDR1 is DFQATT and CDR2 is SNEGSKA (reference sequence). Here the CDR3 reads CSARSIGNTIYF. CDR3 nucleotide sequence: TGCAGTGCTCGATCCATCGGAAACACCATATATTTT.

V and J are TRBV5-1 and TRBJ1-6; tentative D call: TRBD1 (5 bases). Germline CDR1 reads SGHRS; CDR2 reads YFSETQ. CDR3 size: 15 residues. V lost 4 bases and J 8 bases, leaving 16 bases between the germline ends. CDR3 DNA sequence: TGCGCCAGCAGCCAAAACGGGGGTTCGGATTCACCCCTCCACTTT. This encodes CASSQNGGSDSPLHF.

V and J are TRBV6-2 or TRBV6-3 and TRBJ2-2; a possible D gene is TRBD2 (5 bases). CDR3 length: 14 amino acids. Germline V lookup: CDR1 MNHEY, CDR2 SVGEGT. Trimming removed 0 bases at V and 4 bases at J, with 6 bases between. CDR3 loop: CASSYSTSTGELFF. The DNA for the CDR3 is TGTGCCAGCAGTTACTCAACTAGCACCGGGGAGCTGTTTTTT.

This clonotype has just a few counts. This rearrangement joins TRBV27 to TRBJ2-7; D uncertain. Germline values: CDR1 MNHEY, CDR2 SMNVEV (reference sequence). CDR3 size: 14 residues. Deletions cut 2 bases from V and 2 bases from J, with 10 bases between. The CDR3 region is CASSLGRKTYEQYF. The DNA of the CDR3 is TGTGCCAGCAGTTTAGGCAGAAAAACCTACGAGCAGTACTTC.

This clonotype was found many times. The chain employs TRBV27 and TRBJ1-2, with TRBD1 identical over 9 bases. The germline CDR1 and CDR2 sequences are MNHEY and SMNVEV (reference sequence). The CDR3 spans 13 residues. Losses at the gene ends were 8 bases for V and 6 bases for J; bases not matched to a gene: 7. CDR3 nucleotides: TGTGCCAGCGGACTTACAGGGGGCCATGGCTACACCTTC. Protein product: CASGLTGGHGYTF.

The gene calls are TRBV4-2 and TRBJ2-5, with 11 bases lining up with TRBD2. This CDR3 region has 16 residues. V lost 2 bases, J lost 7 bases, and 9 bases stayed unmatched. Looked up from germline, CDR1 is LGHNA and CDR2 is YNFKEQ. CDR3 sequence: CASSQLTSGGPGTQYF. The CDR3 DNA reads as TGTGCCAGCAGCCAACTAACTAGCGGGGGCCCCGGGACCCAGTACTTC.

The CDR3 loop reads CASSVASATYNEQFF. Written as DNA, the CDR3 is TGTGCCAGCAGCGTAGCTTCGGCAACATACAATGAGCAGTTCTTC. The chain has TRBV9 and TRBJ2-1; D is undetermined. The CDR3 extends over 15 amino acids. V was cut by 0 bases and J by 4 bases, with 11 bases left in between. The germline gives CDR1 SGDLS, CDR2 YYNGEE.

Of note for this clonotype: Just one base apart from a much larger clone, this may be a read error. The chain's CDR3 is CATSGGTGSSYTF. The CDR3 coding sequence is TGTGCCACCAGTGGTGGGACAGGGAGTAGCTACACCTTC. The chain employs TRBV24-1 and TRBJ1-2, with 9 nucleotides matching TRBD1. The CDR3 spans 13 residues. CDR1 is KGHDR and CDR2 is SFDVKD in the germline V gene. After removal of 5 bases from V and 9 bases from J, the junction contained 6 bases not matched to a gene.

CDR3 amino acids: CASSPRDRGTGELFF. The CDR3 DNA reads as TGTGCCAGCAGTCCCCGGGACAGGGGCACCGGGGAGCTGTTTTTT. This chain connects TRBV12-3 or TRBV12-4 to TRBJ2-2, with 10 bases fitting TRBD1. This CDR3 is built from 15 residues. The V gene end was trimmed by 5 bases and the J gene end by 4 bases; junction bases not matched to a gene: 4.

The rearrangement uses TRBV11-2 and TRBJ2-5; D perhaps matches TRBD1 (6 bases). The V gene's germline CDR1 is SGHAT and CDR2 FQNNGV. V was pared by 5 bases and J by 7 bases, with 32 bases between. CDR3 length equals 19 residues. CDR3 loop: CASSPWLATGYGPRLTQYF. The CDR3 coding sequence is TGTGCCAGCAGCCCCTGGTTGGCGACAGGTTATGGACCAAGATTGACCCAGTACTTC. The full variable domain, completed using reference TRBV11-2 and TRBJ2-5, is EAGVAQSPRYKIIEKRQSVAFWCNPISGHATLYWYQQILGQGPKLLIQFQNNGVVDDSQLPKDRFSAERLKGVDSTLKIQPAKLEDSAVYLCASSPWLATGYGPRLTQYFGPGTRLLVL.

This chain uses TRBV4-1 with TRBJ1-3; D is possibly TRBD1 (5 bases). Trimming removed 0 bases at V and 5 bases at J, with 23 bases between. CDR3 length: 19 amino acids. From germline, CDR1 is MGHRA and CDR2 YSYEKL. CDR3 sequence: CASSQDHLDTGALRNTIYF. The CDR3 bases are TGCGCCAGCAGCCAAGATCATCTAGATACAGGAGCTTTAAGAAACACCATATATTTT.

This clonotype was seen more than once but under ten times. The chain carries TRBV4-3 and TRBJ1-1, with TRBD1 matching over 7 bases. The ends lost 1 base at V and 1 base at J; junction bases unmatched: 6. This CDR3 is built from 16 residues. Germline V gene sequence: CDR1 LGHNA, CDR2 YSLEER. CDR3 region: CASSQGQQGRNTEAFF. The CDR3, as DNA: TGCGCCAGCAGCCAAGGGCAACAGGGGCGGAACACTGAAGCTTTCTTT.

Only a few counts were recorded for this clonotype. This chain links TRBV11-2 with TRBJ1-2; TRBD1 is a possible D gene (5 bases). The length of the CDR3 is 15 residues. V was cut by 4 bases and J by 9 bases, with 21 bases left in between. CDR1 SGHAT and CDR2 FQNNGV come from the germline V gene. The CDR3: CASSSIAGTKLSYTF. The CDR3 DNA reads TGTGCCAGCAGCTCGATTGCCGGGACTAAACTTAGCTACACCTTC.